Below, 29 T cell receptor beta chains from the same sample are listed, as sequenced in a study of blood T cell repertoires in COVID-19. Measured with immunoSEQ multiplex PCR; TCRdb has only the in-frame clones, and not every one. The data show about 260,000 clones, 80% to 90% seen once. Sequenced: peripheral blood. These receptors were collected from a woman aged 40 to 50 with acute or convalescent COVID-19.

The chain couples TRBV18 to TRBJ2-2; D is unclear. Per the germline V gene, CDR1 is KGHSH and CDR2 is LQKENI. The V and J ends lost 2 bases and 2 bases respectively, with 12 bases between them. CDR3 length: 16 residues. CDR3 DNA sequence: TGTGCCAGCTCACCAGATCAGGCCGCAAACACCGGGGAGCTGTTTTTT. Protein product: CASSPDQAANTGELFF.

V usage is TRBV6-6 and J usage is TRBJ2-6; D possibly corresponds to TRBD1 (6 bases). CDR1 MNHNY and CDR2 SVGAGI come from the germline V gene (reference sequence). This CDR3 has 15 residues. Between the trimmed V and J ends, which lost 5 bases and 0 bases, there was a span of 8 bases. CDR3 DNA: TGTGCCAGCAGTAAACAGGGCTCTGGGGCCAACGTCCTGACTTTC. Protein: CASSKQGSGANVLTF.

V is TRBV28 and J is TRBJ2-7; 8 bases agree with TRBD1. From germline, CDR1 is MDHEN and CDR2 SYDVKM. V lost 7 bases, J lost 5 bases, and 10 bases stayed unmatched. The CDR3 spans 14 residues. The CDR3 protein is CASTPLNRGDEQYV. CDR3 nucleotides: TGTGCCAGCACCCCGCTTAACAGGGGGGACGAGCAGTACGTC.

CDR3 DNA sequence: TGTGCCATCAGTGAGCCACGGACTAGCGGGAGTGAGCAGTTCTTC. This encodes CAISEPRTSGSEQFF. The gene calls are TRBV10-3 and TRBJ2-1, with TRBD2 identical over 13 bases. This CDR3 contains 15 residues. V trimming: 2 bases; J trimming: 9 bases; junction bases outside the gene matches: 4. Looked up from germline, CDR1 is ENHRY and CDR2 is SYGVKD.

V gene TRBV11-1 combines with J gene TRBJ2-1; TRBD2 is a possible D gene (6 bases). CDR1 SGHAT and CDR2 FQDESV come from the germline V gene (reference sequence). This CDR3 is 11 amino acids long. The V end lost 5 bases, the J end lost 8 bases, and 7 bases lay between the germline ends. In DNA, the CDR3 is TGTGCCAGCAGCAAGCGGGATGAGCAGTTCTTC. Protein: CASSKRDEQFF.

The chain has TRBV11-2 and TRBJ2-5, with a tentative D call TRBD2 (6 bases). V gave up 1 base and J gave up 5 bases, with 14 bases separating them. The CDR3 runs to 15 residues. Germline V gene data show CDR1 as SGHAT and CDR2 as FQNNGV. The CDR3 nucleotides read TGTGCCAGCAGCTTAGTGGCTGGGGGAGGCGAGACCCAGTACTTC. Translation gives CASSLVAGGGETQYF. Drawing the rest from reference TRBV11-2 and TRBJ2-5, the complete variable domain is EAGVAQSPRYKIIEKRQSVAFWCNPISGHATLYWYQQILGQGPKLLIQFQNNGVVDDSQLPKDRFSAERLKGVDSTLKIQPAKLEDSAVYLCASSLVAGGGETQYFGPGTRLLVL.

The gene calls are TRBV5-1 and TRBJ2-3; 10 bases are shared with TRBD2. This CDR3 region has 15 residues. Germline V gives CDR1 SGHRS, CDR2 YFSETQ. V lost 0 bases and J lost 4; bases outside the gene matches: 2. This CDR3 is CASSLALAGADTQYF. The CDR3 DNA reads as TGCGCCAGCAGCTTGGCGCTAGCGGGGGCAGATACGCAGTATTTT. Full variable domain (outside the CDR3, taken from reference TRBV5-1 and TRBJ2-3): KAGVTQTPRYLIKTRGQQVTLSCSPISGHRSVSWYQQTPGQGLQFLFEYFSETQRNKGNFPGRFSGRQFSNSRSEMNVSTLELGDSALYLCASSLALAGADTQYFGPGTRLTVL.

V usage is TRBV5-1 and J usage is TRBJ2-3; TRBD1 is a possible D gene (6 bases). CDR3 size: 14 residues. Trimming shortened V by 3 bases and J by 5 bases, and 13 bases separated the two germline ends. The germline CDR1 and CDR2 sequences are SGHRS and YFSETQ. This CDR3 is CASSWRTAQDTQYF. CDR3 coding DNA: TGCGCCAGCAGCTGGCGGACAGCTCAAGATACGCAGTATTTT.

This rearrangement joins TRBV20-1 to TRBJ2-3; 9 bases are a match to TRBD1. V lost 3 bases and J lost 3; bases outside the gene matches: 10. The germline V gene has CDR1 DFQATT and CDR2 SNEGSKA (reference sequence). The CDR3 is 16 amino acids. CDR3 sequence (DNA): TGCAGTGCTAGTAAGGGAGGGGGACAGGGAACAGATACGCAGTATTTT. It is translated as CSASKGGGQGTDTQYF.

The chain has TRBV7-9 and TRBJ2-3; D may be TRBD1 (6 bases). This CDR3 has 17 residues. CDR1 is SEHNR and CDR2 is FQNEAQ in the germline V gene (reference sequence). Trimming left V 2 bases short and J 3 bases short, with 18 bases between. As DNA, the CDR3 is TGTGCCAGCAGCTTAACGGGTTGGCAGGGGATGACAGATACGCAGTATTTT. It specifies CASSLTGWQGMTDTQYF.

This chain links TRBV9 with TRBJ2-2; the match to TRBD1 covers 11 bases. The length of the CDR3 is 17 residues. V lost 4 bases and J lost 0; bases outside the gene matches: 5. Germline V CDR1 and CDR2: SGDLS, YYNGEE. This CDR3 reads CASSIRTGGTNTGELFF. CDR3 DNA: TGTGCCAGCAGCATAAGGACAGGGGGCACGAACACCGGGGAGCTGTTTTTT.

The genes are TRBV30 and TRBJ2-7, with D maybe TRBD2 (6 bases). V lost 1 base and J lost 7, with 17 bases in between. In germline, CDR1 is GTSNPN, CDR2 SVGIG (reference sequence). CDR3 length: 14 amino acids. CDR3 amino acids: CAWSAGWTIGEQYV. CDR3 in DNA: TGTGCCTGGAGTGCAGGGTGGACTATTGGGGAGCAGTACGTC.

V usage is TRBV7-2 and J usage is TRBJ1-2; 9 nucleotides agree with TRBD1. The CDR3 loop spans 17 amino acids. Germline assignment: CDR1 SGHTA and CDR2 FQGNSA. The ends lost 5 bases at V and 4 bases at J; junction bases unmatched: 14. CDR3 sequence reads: CASSTQPGQGPLYGYTF. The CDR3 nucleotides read TGTGCCAGCAGCACACAACCGGGACAGGGACCTCTCTATGGCTACACCTTC.

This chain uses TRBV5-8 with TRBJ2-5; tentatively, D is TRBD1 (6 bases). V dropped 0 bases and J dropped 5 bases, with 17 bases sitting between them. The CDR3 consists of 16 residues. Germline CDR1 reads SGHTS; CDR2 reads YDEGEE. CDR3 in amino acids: CASSLGETGSWETQYF. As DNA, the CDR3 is TGTGCCAGCAGCTTGGGGGAAACAGGGAGTTGGGAGACCCAGTACTTC.

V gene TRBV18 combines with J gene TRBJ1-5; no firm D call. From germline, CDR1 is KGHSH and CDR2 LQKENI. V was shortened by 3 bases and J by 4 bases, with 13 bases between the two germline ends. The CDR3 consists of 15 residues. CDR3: CASSPTDTSNQPQHF. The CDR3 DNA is TGTGCCAGCTCACCTACCGACACCTCAAATCAGCCCCAGCATTTT.

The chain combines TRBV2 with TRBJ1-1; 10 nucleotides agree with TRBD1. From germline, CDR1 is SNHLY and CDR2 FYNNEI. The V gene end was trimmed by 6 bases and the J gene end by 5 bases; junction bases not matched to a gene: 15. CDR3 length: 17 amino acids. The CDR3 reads CASRTGTGVSQRTEAFF. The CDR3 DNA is TGTGCCAGCAGAACCGGGACAGGGGTTTCCCAACGTACTGAAGCTTTCTTT.

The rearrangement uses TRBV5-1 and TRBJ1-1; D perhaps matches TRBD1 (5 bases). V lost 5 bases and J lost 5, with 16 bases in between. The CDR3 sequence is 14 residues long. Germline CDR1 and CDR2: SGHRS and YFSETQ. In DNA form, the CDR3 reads TGCGCCAGCAGGAACTCGCAGGGAGGGACTGAAGCTTTCTTT. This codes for CASRNSQGGTEAFF.

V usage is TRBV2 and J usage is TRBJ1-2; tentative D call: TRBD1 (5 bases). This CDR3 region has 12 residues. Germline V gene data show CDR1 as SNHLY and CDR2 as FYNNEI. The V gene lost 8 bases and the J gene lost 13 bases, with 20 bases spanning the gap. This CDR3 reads CASSFRGGLGTF. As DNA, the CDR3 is TGTGCCAGCTCTTTTAGGGGCGGCCTGGGCACCTTC.

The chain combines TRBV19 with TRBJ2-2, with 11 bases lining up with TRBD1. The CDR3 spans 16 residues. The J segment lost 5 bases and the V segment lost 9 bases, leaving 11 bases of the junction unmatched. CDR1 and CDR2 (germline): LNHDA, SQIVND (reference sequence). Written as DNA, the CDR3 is TGTGCCAGCGACACGGGACAGGGGGGGATGACCGGGGAGCTGTTTTTT. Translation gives CASDTGQGGMTGELFF.

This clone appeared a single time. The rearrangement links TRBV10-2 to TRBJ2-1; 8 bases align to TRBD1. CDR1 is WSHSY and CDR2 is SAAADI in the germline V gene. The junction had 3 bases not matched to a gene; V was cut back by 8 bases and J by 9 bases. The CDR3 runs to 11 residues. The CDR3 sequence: CASGQGGEQFF. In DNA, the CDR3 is TGCGCCAGCGGACAGGGAGGTGAGCAGTTCTTC.

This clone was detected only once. The CDR3 protein is CASSSYPAPFNGYTF. CDR3 nucleotides: TGTGCCAGCAGCTCATACCCCGCGCCATTCAATGGCTACACCTTC. This chain joins TRBV7-9 and TRBJ1-2; D unresolved. The CDR3 has 15 residues. Per the germline V gene, CDR1 is SEHNR and CDR2 is FQNEAQ (reference sequence). Trimming removed 4 bases at V and 6 bases at J, with 18 bases between.

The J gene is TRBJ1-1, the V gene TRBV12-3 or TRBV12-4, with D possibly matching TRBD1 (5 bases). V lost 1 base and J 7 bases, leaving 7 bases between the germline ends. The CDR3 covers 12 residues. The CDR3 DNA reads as TGTGCCAGCAGTTTAGGGGGGGGTGAAGCTTTCTTT. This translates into CASSLGGGEAFF.

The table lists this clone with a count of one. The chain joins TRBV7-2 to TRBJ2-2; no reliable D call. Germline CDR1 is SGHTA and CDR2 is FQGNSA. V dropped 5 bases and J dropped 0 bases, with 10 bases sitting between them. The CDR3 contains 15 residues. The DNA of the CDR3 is TGTGCCAGCAGCCTTCTGCAGACGAACACCGGGGAGCTGTTTTTT. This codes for CASSLLQTNTGELFF.

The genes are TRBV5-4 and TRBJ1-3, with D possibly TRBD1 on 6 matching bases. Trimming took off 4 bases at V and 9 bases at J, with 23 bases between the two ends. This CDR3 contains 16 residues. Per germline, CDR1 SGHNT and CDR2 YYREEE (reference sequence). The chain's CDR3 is CASSPGGATPGGTIYF. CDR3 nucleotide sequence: TGTGCCAGCAGCCCGGGGGGCGCAACACCGGGAGGCACCATATATTTT. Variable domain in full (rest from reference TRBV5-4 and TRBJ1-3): ETGVTQSPTHLIKTRGQQVTLRCSSQSGHNTVSWYQQALGQGPQFIFQYYREEENGRGNFPPRFSGLQFPNYSSELNVNALELDDSALYLCASSPGGATPGGTIYFGEGSWLTVV.

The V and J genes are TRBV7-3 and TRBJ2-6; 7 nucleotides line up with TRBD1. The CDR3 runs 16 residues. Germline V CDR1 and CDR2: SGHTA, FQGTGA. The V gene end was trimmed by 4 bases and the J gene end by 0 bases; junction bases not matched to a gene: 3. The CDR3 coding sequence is TGTGCCAGCAGCTGGGACAGCCTCTCTGGGGCCAACGTCCTGACTTTC. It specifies CASSWDSLSGANVLTF.

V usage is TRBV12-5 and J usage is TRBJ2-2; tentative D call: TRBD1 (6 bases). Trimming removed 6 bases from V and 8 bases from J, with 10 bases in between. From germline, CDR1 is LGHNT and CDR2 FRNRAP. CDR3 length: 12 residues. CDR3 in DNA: TGTGCTAGTGGCCCTACAGGGGGGGAGCTGTTTTTT. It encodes CASGPTGGELFF.

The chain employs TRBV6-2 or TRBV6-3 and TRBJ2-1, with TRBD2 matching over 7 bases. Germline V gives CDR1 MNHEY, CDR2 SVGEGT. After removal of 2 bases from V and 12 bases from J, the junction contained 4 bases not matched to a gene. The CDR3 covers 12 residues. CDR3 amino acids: CASSYGGEGQFF. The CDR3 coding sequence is TGTGCCAGCAGTTACGGTGGGGAGGGGCAGTTCTTC.

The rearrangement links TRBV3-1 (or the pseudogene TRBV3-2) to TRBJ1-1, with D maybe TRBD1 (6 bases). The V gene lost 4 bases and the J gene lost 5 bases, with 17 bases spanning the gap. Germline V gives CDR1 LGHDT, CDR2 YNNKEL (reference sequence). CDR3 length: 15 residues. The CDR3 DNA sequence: TGTGCCAGCAGCCGCCCGGGCAGGGGATTGACTGAAGCTTTCTTT. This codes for CASSRPGRGLTEAFF.

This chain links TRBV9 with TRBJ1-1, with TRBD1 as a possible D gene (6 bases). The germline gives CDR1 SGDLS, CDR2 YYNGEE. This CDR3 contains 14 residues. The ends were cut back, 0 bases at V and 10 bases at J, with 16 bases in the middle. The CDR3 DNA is TGTGCCAGCAGCGTAGAACAGGGTGGAAATCTAGCTTTCTTT. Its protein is CASSVEQGGNLAFF.